This is a list of T cell receptor beta chains from one sample in a study of regulatory T cells in long-lasting Graves disease. TCRdb used MiXCR to reprocess the multiplex PCR reads, holding one entry per CDR3 protein. The data show 500,000 to 800,000 distinct CDR3 sequences, with roughly 30% seen just once and roughly 41% held by the top ten. The sample was peripheral blood mononuclear cells (PBMCs), taken when the disease was refractory, from a patient treated with antithyroid drugs. These receptors all stem from a female donor with Graves disease. CDR3s include the opening cysteine and the closing phenylalanine or tryptophan. D genes are given only for firm matches. Part of the rows lack a size; the others show once, few, many or a class for expanded clones.

TRBV12-3/TRBV12-4,NA,NA,TRBJ2-7,TGTGCCAGCAGTTTGGAGGGATGGACTCGGGAGCAGTACTTC,CASSLEGWTREQYF
TRBV12-3/TRBV12-4,many,TRBD1,TRBJ1-4,TGTGCCAGCAGCGGGACAGGGGTTAATGAAAAACTGTTTTTT,CASSGTGVNEKLFF
TRBV10-3,few,NA,TRBJ1-6,TGTGCCACCACAATGGACGGCGGTAGGGCATCACCCCTCCACTTT,CATTMDGGRASPLHF
TRBV14,NA,TRBD1,TRBJ1-6,TGTGCCAGCAGTGTCACAGGGGGATCCAATTCACCCCTCCACTTT,CASSVTGGSNSPLHF
TRBV6-5,NA,NA,TRBJ2-1,TGTGCCAGCAGTTACCGGCGGGATGAGCAGTTCTTC,CASSYRRDEQFF
TRBV6-1,few,NA,TRBJ2-7,TGTGCCAGCACCTTTCTCCGGGACGGACCCTACGAGCAGTACTTC,CASTFLRDGPYEQYF
TRBV28,NA,TRBD1,TRBJ1-5,TGTGCCAGCAGTCCACCGGGACAGGCACAGCATTTT,CASSPPGQAQHF
TRBV7-9,few,NA,TRBJ2-6,TGTGCCAGCAGCTTAGGTCCTCTGGGGGCCAACGTCCTGACTTTC,CASSLGPLGANVLTF
TRBV7-6,NA,TRBD2,TRBJ2-5,TGTGCCAGCAGCCACCTAGCGGGAGGGCCGGGGGAGACCCAGTACTTC,CASSHLAGGPGETQYF
TRBV18,NA,NA,TRBJ1-4,TGTGCCAGCTCACCACCGGGGTTGAGTAATGAAAAACTGTTTTTT,CASSPPGLSNEKLFF
TRBV3-1,NA,NA,TRBJ2-5,TGTGCCAGCAGCCAAGACCGGGGGCTGGGAGAGACCCAGTACTTC,CASSQDRGLGETQYF
TRBV10-1,few,NA,TRBJ2-7,TGCGCCAGCAGTCCCTCACAAATCGCCGAGCAGTACTTC,CASSPSQIAEQYF
TRBV2,NA,NA,TRBJ2-4,TGTGCCAGCAGCCCTAGGGTAGCCGAAAACATTCAGTACTTC,CASSPRVAENIQYF
TRBV20-1,NA,NA,TRBJ2-4,TGCAGTGCTATGGATCGGAACCAGGGTAACATTCAGTACTTC,CSAMDRNQGNIQYF
TRBV6-1,NA,TRBD1,TRBJ1-3,TGTGCCACCCGGGACAGGAGTGGAAACACCATATATTTT,CATRDRSGNTIYF
TRBV3-1,NA,NA,TRBJ2-2,TGTGCCAGCAGCCAAGCGGCGAACACCGGGGAGCTGTTTTTT,CASSQAANTGELFF
TRBV12-3/TRBV12-4,many,TRBD1,TRBJ1-1,TGTGCCAGCAGTCCACGGGACAGGGGAAACGCTGAAGCTTTCTTT,CASSPRDRGNAEAFF
TRBV12-3/TRBV12-4,many,NA,TRBJ1-2,TGTGCCAGCAGGCCCAACCCAACGGCTGGCTACACCTTC,CASRPNPTAGYTF
TRBV12-3/TRBV12-4,NA,NA,TRBJ1-5,TGTGCCAGCAGTTTAGCGGAGGAGGTTAGCAATCAGCCCCAGCATTTT,CASSLAEEVSNQPQHF
TRBV12-5,NA,NA,TRBJ2-7,TGTGCTAGTGGTTTGGTTCCGCTGAGGGGCCGGACCCCGTCCTACGAGCAGTACTTC,CASGLVPLRGRTPSYEQYF
TRBV6-1,NA,TRBD2,TRBJ2-1,TGTGCCAGCAGCCGTAGCGGGAGAGGCGAGCAGTTCTTC,CASSRSGRGEQFF
TRBV3-1,NA,TRBD1,TRBJ1-2,TGTGCCAGCAGCCAATGGGACAGGGGCTACACCTTC,CASSQWDRGYTF
TRBV11-2,few,TRBD1,TRBJ1-1,TGTGCCAGCAGCTTAGGTACTGGGACAGTGAACACTGAAGCTTTCTTT,CASSLGTGTVNTEAFF
TRBV28,NA,TRBD1,TRBJ1-5,TGTGCCAGCAGTTTGGCCCTAACGGGACAGAGCAATCAGCCCCAGCATTTT,CASSLALTGQSNQPQHF
TRBV7-3,NA,NA,TRBJ1-2,TGTGCCAGCAGCTTATGCGGCCTCTTCCTAGCTAACTATGGCTACACCTTC,CASSLCGLFLANYGYTF
TRBV20-1,NA,NA,TRBJ2-4,TGCAGTGCTAAGCGCAACCCGGCCAAAAACATTCAGTACTTC,CSAKRNPAKNIQYF
TRBV12-3/TRBV12-4,few,NA,TRBJ1-1,TGTGCCAGCAGTTTTACCCACGGCGGGGGCACTGAAGCTTTCTTT,CASSFTHGGGTEAFF
TRBV5-1,few,TRBD1,TRBJ1-1,TGCGCCAGCAGCTCCAGACCGGGACAGGGGATAGTCGGGACTGAAGCTTTCTTT,CASSSRPGQGIVGTEAFF
TRBV6-5,few,TRBD1,TRBJ1-1,TGTGCCAGCAGTTACGGGGACAGCAAAGCTTTCTTT,CASSYGDSKAFF
TRBV12-3/TRBV12-4,many,TRBD1,TRBJ1-1,TGTGCCAGCAGTAGAAATGGACAGGGGTCCACTGAAGCTTTCTTT,CASSRNGQGSTEAFF